This is a list of T cell receptor beta chains from one sample in a study of blood T cell repertoires in COVID-19. Generated by immunoSEQ multiplex PCR, the TCRdb table keeps only in-frame clones and is missing some. In the table there are around 200,000 clones, roughly 80% of which are singletons. The sample taken for sequencing was peripheral blood. These receptors were collected from a woman in her 70s with acute or convalescent COVID-19. CDR3s include the opening cysteine and the closing phenylalanine or tryptophan. Each record gives: V gene, J gene, CDR3 protein.

v_gene: TRBV2; j_gene: TRBJ2-3; CDR3aa: CASGASGKGTDTQYF
v_gene: TRBV3-1/TRBV3-2; j_gene: TRBJ1-2; CDR3aa: CASSQSIQATYGYTF
v_gene: TRBV11-1; j_gene: TRBJ2-7; CDR3aa: CASSLTTGASYEQYF
v_gene: TRBV24-1; j_gene: TRBJ2-1; CDR3aa: CATSDQTSGAYNEQFF
v_gene: TRBV3-1/TRBV3-2; j_gene: TRBJ1-3; CDR3aa: CASSQGLRQGLPSGNTIYF
v_gene: TRBV20-1; j_gene: TRBJ2-1; CDR3aa: CSAGDPTSGIVNEQFF
v_gene: TRBV7-9; j_gene: TRBJ2-1; CDR3aa: CASSLAGGRAILHEQFF
v_gene: TRBV11-2; j_gene: TRBJ1-2; CDR3aa: CASSRGQLHYGYTF
v_gene: TRBV28; j_gene: TRBJ1-1; CDR3aa: CASNSGYTEAFF
v_gene: TRBV11-2; j_gene: TRBJ1-5; CDR3aa: CASSSGLDNQPQHF
v_gene: TRBV10-3; j_gene: TRBJ2-1; CDR3aa: CAISPFAGGPGNEQFF
v_gene: TRBV29-1; j_gene: TRBJ1-2; CDR3aa: CSVVQNYGYTF
v_gene: TRBV7-2; j_gene: TRBJ2-1; CDR3aa: CASSPGTGYGEQFF
v_gene: TRBV27; j_gene: TRBJ1-4; CDR3aa: CASSLWSEVKTGKLFF
v_gene: TRBV19; j_gene: TRBJ2-3; CDR3aa: CASSINRLAGDTQYF
v_gene: TRBV11-2; j_gene: TRBJ1-6; CDR3aa: CASSLGQGSGSPLHF
v_gene: TRBV7-9; j_gene: TRBJ1-5; CDR3aa: CASSLTGGGQPQHF
v_gene: TRBV5-1; j_gene: TRBJ2-5; CDR3aa: CASTISWGREETQYF
v_gene: TRBV2; j_gene: TRBJ1-2; CDR3aa: CASSGGTGLTNYGYTF
v_gene: TRBV2; j_gene: TRBJ1-6; CDR3aa: CASSLDRVDSPLHF
v_gene: TRBV3-1/TRBV3-2; j_gene: TRBJ1-1; CDR3aa: CASSLETVNTEAFF
v_gene: TRBV15; j_gene: TRBJ2-1; CDR3aa: CATSRDRGNEQFF
v_gene: TRBV27; j_gene: TRBJ2-7; CDR3aa: CASSPGTSGSYEQYF
v_gene: TRBV6-5; j_gene: TRBJ1-6; CDR3aa: CASSYAPGGNSPLHF
v_gene: TRBV6-1; j_gene: TRBJ2-3; CDR3aa: CASSEGRGLTDTQYF
v_gene: TRBV5-1; j_gene: TRBJ2-6; CDR3aa: CASSLAGVSGANVLTF
v_gene: TRBV19; j_gene: TRBJ2-5; CDR3aa: CASSQVQETQYF
v_gene: TRBV9; j_gene: TRBJ2-7; CDR3aa: CASSVMGEAYEQYF
v_gene: TRBV30; j_gene: TRBJ2-7; CDR3aa: CAWRPPLAGGPYEQYF
v_gene: TRBV3-1/TRBV3-2; j_gene: TRBJ1-1; CDR3aa: CASSPGTGGEAFF
v_gene: TRBV9; j_gene: TRBJ1-4; CDR3aa: CASSAGDRDYEKLFF
v_gene: TRBV5-1; j_gene: TRBJ2-2; CDR3aa: CARRLAGGLTGELFF
v_gene: TRBV19; j_gene: TRBJ1-5; CDR3aa: CASGTGYSNQPQHF
v_gene: TRBV3-1/TRBV3-2; j_gene: TRBJ2-5; CDR3aa: CASSQVGSQRETQYF
v_gene: TRBV28; j_gene: TRBJ1-6; CDR3aa: CASTLSRPGSPLHF
v_gene: TRBV3-1/TRBV3-2; j_gene: TRBJ1-1; CDR3aa: CASSHTDGQSEAFF
v_gene: TRBV7-9; j_gene: TRBJ2-1; CDR3aa: CASSRSGSTTEQFF
v_gene: TRBV11-2; j_gene: TRBJ2-7; CDR3aa: CASSLTAGYEQYF
v_gene: TRBV18; j_gene: TRBJ2-2; CDR3aa: CASSPETENTGELFF
v_gene: TRBV3-1/TRBV3-2; j_gene: TRBJ1-1; CDR3aa: CASRTGGTEAFF